This T cell receptor beta chain originates from a study of blood T cell repertoires in COVID-19. This clone was found once. The CDR3 has 14 amino acids. The junction had 8 bases not matched to a gene; V was cut back by 4 bases and J by 7 bases. Germline CDR1 is SNHLY and CDR2 is FYNNEI. Original analysis: Scientists estimated how many nucleated cells there were by amplifying reference gene primers. Sequencing used immunoSEQ multiplex PCR; TCRdb keeps in-frame clones, though not all of them. V, J and clone size derive from that table, while D and trimming were established from the DNA sequence. The sample records a few hundred thousand clones, 75% to 85% being singletons.

The clonotype was recovered from a man aged 45-65 years with active or convalescent COVID-19. Sequenced: peripheral blood. This sequence joins TRBV2 and TRBJ2-5; 8 nucleotides match TRBD2. Here the CDR3 reads CASSAGTSGTTQYF. In nucleotides, the CDR3 is TGTGCCAGCAGTGCTGGGACTAGTGGGACGACCCAGTACTTC.